Following are 4 T cell receptor beta chains from one sample sequenced in a study of OX40 agonist ivuxolimab in advanced cancers. The method behind the library was the immunoSEQ multiplex PCR assay. This is the immuneACCESS table as TCRdb keeps it, with only in-frame sequences that have V and J called. A part of the clones is gone; compared with another copy, unresolved V genes explain less than half, and the rest is unexplained. The sample table records 75,000 to 100,000 clones; about 86% of these occur just once. The biggest ten clones account for approximately 1.9% of the sample. The material was CD4+ or CD8+ T cells sorted from blood, obtained in a trial of the OX40 agonist ivuxolimab. All receptors come from an adult with an advanced solid tumor such as melanoma, head and neck, liver or kidney cancer.

A note on this clone: Other DNA variants within this sample encode the same CDR3. The chain joins TRBV28 to TRBJ2-1; 7 nucleotides match TRBD2. The ends lost 4 bases at V and 5 bases at J; junction bases unmatched: 8. The CDR3 contains 15 residues. Looked up from germline, CDR1 is MDHEN and CDR2 is SYDVKM. CDR3 amino acids: CASSSSGGGHNEQFF. The CDR3 coding sequence is TGTGCCAGCAGTTCTAGCGGTGGGGGTCACAATGAGCAGTTCTTC.

This chain uses TRBV7-2 with TRBJ1-5, with TRBD1 matching over 10 bases. The germline V gene has CDR1 SGHTA and CDR2 FQGNSA. The CDR3 totals 15 residues. The ends lost 5 bases at V and 9 bases at J; junction bases unmatched: 10. The CDR3 coding sequence is TGTGCCAGCAGCCGGGAGACAGGGGGCTTCGGGCCCCAGCATTTT. Translating gives CASSRETGGFGPQHF.

The V call is TRBV7-6, the J call TRBJ1-2; no firm D call. CDR1 and CDR2 (germline): SGHVS, FNYEAQ. This CDR3 contains 15 residues. V lost 1 base and J lost 6, with 15 bases in between. This CDR3 reads CASSLDRGLTDGYTF. The CDR3 DNA sequence: TGTGCCAGCAGCTTAGACAGAGGGTTGACTGATGGCTACACCTTC.

The J gene is TRBJ1-1, the V gene TRBV11-3; the D is unclear. CDR3 length equals 13 residues. Germline-derived CDR1 and CDR2 are SGHNT and YENEEA. The V gene lost 5 bases and the J gene lost 3 bases, with 10 bases spanning the gap. This chain's CDR3 is CASSPSGYTEAFF. The CDR3 DNA follows: TGTGCCAGCAGCCCGTCCGGGTACACTGAAGCTTTCTTT.